These 19 T cell receptor beta chains share one sample of origin, sequenced in a study of fetal regulatory T cell absence and autoimmunity. Only in-frame clones appear in the TCRdb table, and some are missing; sequencing was by immunoSEQ multiplex PCR. The sample holds 45,000 to 50,000 clones; about 80% are singletons and the top ten take 0.35% to 0.5%. Sequencing was done on a sample of cord blood. These receptors were collected from a newborn boy with IPEX syndrome.

This clone has only one observation. The chain joins TRBV5-1 to TRBJ2-1, with D uncertain. Trimming pared 4 bases from V and 6 bases from J, leaving 8 bases between. In germline, CDR1 is SGHRS, CDR2 YFSETQ. The CDR3 covers 12 residues. Written as DNA, the CDR3 is TGCGCCAGCAGCCCTTCAGGCAATGAGCAGTTCTTC. The encoded protein is CASSPSGNEQFF. Together with reference TRBV5-1 and TRBJ2-1, the CDR3 gives the full variable domain: KAGVTQTPRYLIKTRGQQVTLSCSPISGHRSVSWYQQTPGQGLQFLFEYFSETQRNKGNFPGRFSGRQFSNSRSEMNVSTLELGDSALYLCASSPSGNEQFFGPGTRLTVL.

The V call is TRBV4-1, the J call TRBJ2-1, with D perhaps matching TRBD1 or TRBD2 (6 bases each). Deletions cut 0 bases from V and 4 bases from J, with 10 bases between. The CDR3 length is 15 residues. CDR1 and CDR2 (germline): MGHRA, YSYEKL. The CDR3 DNA sequence: TGCGCCAGCAGCCAAGATGAGGGGGGATACAATGAGCAGTTCTTC. This encodes CASSQDEGGYNEQFF.

The chain has TRBV5-5 and TRBJ2-7, with D unresolved. Germline CDR1 is SGHKS and CDR2 is YYEKEE (reference sequence). This CDR3 region has 12 residues. V was pared by 4 bases and J by 3 bases, with 8 bases between. Written as DNA, the CDR3 is TGTGCCAGCAGCCGGACGGGCTACGAGCAGTACTTC. This translates into CASSRTGYEQYF.

The rearrangement joins TRBV6-1 to TRBJ1-2, with 8 nucleotides matching TRBD1. V trimming: 7 bases; J trimming: 4 bases; junction bases outside the gene matches: 8. CDR1 is MNHNS, CDR2 SASEGT, per germline. The CDR3 runs 14 residues. The CDR3 sequence: CASKNLRGPYGYTF. The CDR3 DNA reads as TGTGCCAGCAAGAATCTCAGGGGGCCCTATGGCTACACCTTC.

J is TRBJ2-3 and V is TRBV18; 9 nucleotides match TRBD2. V gave up 3 bases and J gave up 6 bases; unmatched junction bases: 4. There are 14 residues in the CDR3. Germline CDR1 reads KGHSH; CDR2 reads LQKENI. DNA for the CDR3: TGTGCCAGCTCACCGGGACTAGCAAAGGATACGCAGTATTTT. Translated: CASSPGLAKDTQYF.

The V and J genes are TRBV7-8 and TRBJ2-1, with unresolved D. The germline V gene has CDR1 SGHVS and CDR2 FQNEAQ. The V gene lost 0 bases and the J gene lost 3 bases, with 3 bases spanning the gap. CDR3 length equals 13 residues. CDR3 in amino acids: CASSLALYNEQFF. Written as DNA, the CDR3 is TGTGCCAGCAGCTTAGCGCTCTACAATGAGCAGTTCTTC.

V gene TRBV4-1 combines with J gene TRBJ1-1; 7 positions match TRBD1. Germline-derived CDR1 and CDR2 are MGHRA and YSYEKL. V lost 2 bases to trimming and J lost 1 base; unmatched junction nucleotides: 1. The CDR3 length is 14 residues. The CDR3 DNA is TGCGCCAGCAGCCAACGGGACAGGAACACTGAAGCTTTCTTT. Translation gives CASSQRDRNTEAFF.

The chain uses TRBV9 and TRBJ2-5; the match to TRBD2 covers 14 bases. V lost 4 bases, J lost 1 base, and 6 bases stayed unmatched. Germline lookup yields CDR1 SGDLS and CDR2 YYNGEE. CDR3 length equals 17 residues. The DNA of the CDR3 is TGTGCCAGCAGCAGGCGGACTAGCGGGGGGCTCCAAGAGACCCAGTACTTC. Its protein is CASSRRTSGGLQETQYF.

This chain joins TRBV20-1 and TRBJ2-3; D is unclear. Germline CDR1 is DFQATT and CDR2 is SNEGSKA (reference sequence). V dropped 1 base and J dropped 2 bases, with 1 base sitting between them. The CDR3 has 11 residues. The CDR3 coding sequence is TGCAGTGCTAGAGCCACAGATACGCAGTATTTT. Its translation is CSARATDTQYF.

The chain links TRBV5-1 to TRBJ1-2; no clear D. The CDR3 is made up of 14 amino acids. V lost 4 bases and J 5 bases, leaving 15 bases between the germline ends. CDR1 and CDR2 (germline): SGHRS, YFSETQ. In DNA form, the CDR3 reads TGCGCCAGCAGCGCTAGGGTGGACCCTTATGGCTACACCTTC. It is translated as CASSARVDPYGYTF.

The chain has TRBV5-6 and TRBJ1-1; D ambiguous. From germline, CDR1 is SGHDT and CDR2 YYEEEE. Between the trimmed V and J ends, which lost 4 bases and 1 base, there was a span of 11 bases. The CDR3 consists of 14 residues. The CDR3 spells CASSLLDRNTEAFF. The CDR3 DNA reads as TGTGCCAGCAGCCTTTTAGACCGGAACACTGAAGCTTTCTTT.

The rearrangement uses TRBV4-1 and TRBJ2-1, with no clear D. CDR1 and CDR2 (germline): MGHRA, YSYEKL. CDR3 length: 17 residues. V lost 1 base to trimming and J lost 5 bases, with 18 bases between them. DNA for the CDR3: TGCGCCAGCAGCCAAGGGCCCATTTTAAGGGCCGACAATGAGCAGTTCTTC. Protein sequence: CASSQGPILRADNEQFF.

V and J are TRBV6-1 and TRBJ2-1, with D possibly TRBD2 on 6 matching bases. The CDR3 loop spans 13 amino acids. Between the trimmed V and J ends, which lost 10 bases and 6 bases, there was a span of 16 bases. Per germline, CDR1 MNHNS and CDR2 SASEGT. For the CDR3, the DNA is TGTGCCACCGTGCGGGGCCGGGCCAATGAGCAGTTCTTC. Its translation is CATVRGRANEQFF.

The chain joins TRBV25-1 to TRBJ2-7, with TRBD1 as a possible D gene (6 bases). Per the germline V gene, CDR1 is MGHDK and CDR2 is SYGVNS. This CDR3 is built from 12 residues. Between the trimmed V and J ends, which lost 3 bases and 4 bases, there was a span of 7 bases. In DNA form, the CDR3 reads TGTGCCAGCAGTGACAGGGGTTACGAGCAGTACTTC. Protein: CASSDRGYEQYF.

V usage is TRBV9 and J usage is TRBJ2-1; TRBD2 matches 11 bases. This CDR3 is 15 amino acids long. Germline V gives CDR1 SGDLS, CDR2 YYNGEE. V was clipped by 5 bases and J by 3 bases; unmatched bases: 4. The CDR3 here is CASSGLAGFYNEQFF. DNA for the CDR3: TGTGCCAGCAGTGGACTAGCGGGTTTCTACAATGAGCAGTTCTTC.

The CDR3 DNA is TGTGCCAGCAGCCTCTCGGACAGGGGAAGGGATGAGCAGTTCTTC. Its protein product is CASSLSDRGRDEQFF. This chain uses TRBV5-4 with TRBJ2-1; TRBD1 matches 9 bases. CDR1 and CDR2 from the germline V gene are SGHNT and YYREEE (reference sequence). V dropped 4 bases and J dropped 8; count of bases not matched to a gene: 10. The CDR3 length is 15 residues.

The V call is TRBV4-3, the J call TRBJ1-1; 8 nucleotides line up with TRBD1. This CDR3 contains 16 residues. J lost 1 base, V lost 1 base, and 5 bases had no gene match. Germline CDR1 and CDR2: LGHNA and YSLEER. The CDR3 nucleotides are TGCGCCAGCAGCCAAGTTTGGACAGGGCGGAACACTGAAGCTTTCTTT. This codes for CASSQVWTGRNTEAFF.

As to this clone: The same CDR3 can be traced to other DNA sequences in this sample. The chain has TRBV27 and TRBJ1-1, with 8 bases matching TRBD1. V was clipped by 2 bases and J by 1 base; unmatched bases: 0. The CDR3 extends over 14 amino acids. Germline V gives CDR1 MNHEY, CDR2 SMNVEV (reference sequence). The CDR3 sequence is CASSLGQGNTEAFF. CDR3 in DNA: TGTGCCAGCAGTTTAGGACAGGGGAACACTGAAGCTTTCTTT.

Regarding this clone: In the same sample, other DNA sequences code for this CDR3. This chain links TRBV4-1 with TRBJ2-3; 10 nucleotides agree with TRBD2. V lost 2 bases and J lost 1; bases outside the gene matches: 0. The CDR3 is 15 amino acids. CDR1 and CDR2 from the germline V gene are MGHRA and YSYEKL. The CDR3 loop reads CASSQLAGGTDTQYF. CDR3 coding DNA: TGCGCCAGCAGCCAACTAGCGGGGGGCACAGATACGCAGTATTTT.